This TCR beta chain was sequenced for a study of blood T cell repertoires in COVID-19. Study-wide context: T cells, B-cell-depleted T cells, or PBMCs supplied cDNA or gDNA.

With V trimmed by 0 bases and J by 3 bases, 1 base remained unmatched. The CDR3 has 14 residues. CDR1 and CDR2 from the germline V gene are SGHNT and YYREEE (reference sequence). This clone was seen just once. In the same sample, other DNA sequences code for this CDR3. Original data processing: Using reference gene primer amplification, nucleated cell counts were estimated. The protocol was immunoSEQ multiplex PCR, while the TCRdb copy is restricted to in-frame clones and leaves out a portion. V and J calls and clone size are copied from that table; D and trimming were computed from the DNA. Among 140,000 to 150,000 clones, 75% to 85% were seen once, and the ten largest hold 10% to 15%.

The sample comprised peripheral blood. This chain connects TRBV5-4 to TRBJ2-3, with 7 bases fitting TRBD1. The sequence came from a man between 60 and 75 years old with active or convalescent COVID-19. This CDR3 reads CASSLGRGTDTQYF. CDR3 in DNA: TGTGCCAGCAGCTTGGGCAGGGGGACAGATACGCAGTATTTT.